These 18 T cell receptor beta chains share one sample of origin, sequenced in a study of T cell repertoires in cytomegalovirus infection. No antigen is known for these receptors. TCRdb reprocessed the reads via MiXCR and lists one record per CDR3 protein. The data show 830,000 or so distinct CDR3 sequences, with 30% to 35% seen just once and approximately 13% held by the top ten. The input for sequencing was cultured CD8+ T cells from PBMCs, taken from culture after CMV antigen stimulation. The receptors here all came from a human donor in good health (CMV status not recorded). Some clones in this sample may be carry-over from other donors' samples.

This clonotype was seen a handful of times. One junction end disagrees with the germline gene, perhaps due to a read error. The chain carries TRBV7-6 and TRBJ2-4, with TRBD2 matching over 13 bases. Germline loops: CDR1 SGHVS, CDR2 FNYEAQ. The CDR3 has 17 amino acids. This chain's CDR3 is CASSRPGLAGLENIQYF. In DNA form, the CDR3 reads TGTGCTAGCAGCCGGCCGGGACTAGCGGGGTTAGAAAACATTCAGTACTTC.

The V gene is TRBV7-4, the J gene TRBJ1-1; D perhaps matches TRBD1 (5 bases). This CDR3 has 15 amino acids. Per the germline V gene, CDR1 is SGHVT and CDR2 is SQSDAQ. Trimming stripped 1 base from V and 8 bases from J, with 17 bases between. This CDR3 is CASSLGPGRGDEAFF. The CDR3 nucleotides read TGTGCCAGCAGCTTAGGGCCAGGGCGAGGGGACGAAGCTTTCTTT.

This clonotype was picked up one time. This sequence joins TRBV28 and TRBJ2-7; 11 bases align to TRBD2. The junction had 11 bases not matched to a gene; V was cut back by 6 bases and J by 7 bases. Germline V gives CDR1 MDHEN, CDR2 SYDVKM. The length of the CDR3 is 15 residues. Here the CDR3 DNA reads TGTGCCAGCAGCCCCCGGGTAGCGGGGGGGCAAGAGCAGTACGTC. This codes for CASSPRVAGGQEQYV.

The table lists this clonotype with a few counts. The V and J genes are TRBV7-6 and TRBJ2-3, with D perhaps being TRBD1 or TRBD2 (6 bases each). The germline CDR1 and CDR2 sequences are SGHVS and FNYEAQ. CDR3 size: 15 residues. Trimming removed 6 bases from V and 0 bases from J, with 13 bases in between. This CDR3 is CASRGGRRSTDTQYF. The CDR3 coding sequence is TGTGCCAGCAGAGGGGGGAGACGTAGCACAGATACGCAGTATTTT.

About this clonotype itself: The junction differs from germline at one of its ends, possibly a read error. The CDR3 DNA reads as TGTGCTAGCAGCTTGTGGCAGGGAGGGAACACTGAAGCTTTCTTT. Translating gives CASSLWQGGNTEAFF. The J gene is TRBJ1-1, the V gene TRBV7-7; the D gene is possibly TRBD1 (5 bases). Germline CDR1 SSHAT, CDR2 FNYEAQ (reference sequence). The CDR3 consists of 15 residues.

The chain uses TRBV7-4 and TRBJ2-2; no firm D call. Germline CDR1 and CDR2: SGHVT and SQSDAQ. V dropped 1 base and J dropped 7 bases, with 4 bases sitting between them. The CDR3 covers 12 residues. CDR3 sequence: CASSLDIGELFF. The CDR3 DNA reads as TGTGCCAGCAGCTTAGATATCGGGGAGCTGTTTTTT.

The rearrangement links TRBV4-1 to TRBJ2-2, with D perhaps TRBD1 (5 bases). Germline CDR1 MGHRA, CDR2 YSYEKL. V was clipped by 0 bases and J by 7 bases, with 12 bases between them. The length of the CDR3 is 15 residues. CDR3 sequence reads: CASSQDPRVDGELFF. CDR3 in DNA: TGCGCCAGCAGCCAAGATCCCAGGGTTGACGGGGAGCTGTTTTTT.

To note about this clonotype: The junction does not match germline at one end; this may be a read error. J is TRBJ2-7 and V is TRBV24-1; D not resolved. CDR1 is KGHDR and CDR2 is SFDVKD in the germline V gene. The CDR3 extends over 15 amino acids. The CDR3 DNA sequence: TGTGCCACCAGTGATTTGGGTCGTCTTTTCTACGAGCACTACTTC. This translates into CATSDLGRLFYEHYF.

The genes are TRBV11-3 and TRBJ2-5; weak D call: TRBD2 (7 bases). Germline CDR1 reads SGHNT; CDR2 reads YENEEA. V lost 1 base and J 2 bases, leaving 11 bases between the germline ends. The CDR3 length is 15 residues. CDR3 loop: CASSLGGGFQETQYF. The CDR3 DNA follows: TGTGCCAGCAGCTTAGGCGGGGGCTTTCAAGAGACCCAGTACTTC.

This clonotype was picked up a small number of times. V gene TRBV7-8 combines with J gene TRBJ1-2, with D tentatively TRBD1 (5 bases). Germline assignment: CDR1 SGHVS and CDR2 FQNEAQ. CDR3 length equals 15 residues. The germline V and J ends were trimmed by 5 bases and 4 bases, with 17 bases remaining between them. Here the CDR3 DNA reads TGTGCCAGCAGCCCGGGGGGAGGGAACCCCTATGGCTACACCTTC. Encoded protein: CASSPGGGNPYGYTF.

The gene calls are TRBV5-1 and TRBJ2-1, with 8 bases fitting TRBD1. Germline values: CDR1 SGHRS, CDR2 YFSETQ. CDR3 size: 16 residues. Unmatched junction bases numbered 2, after V lost 0 bases and J lost 0 bases. CDR3 coding DNA: TGCGCCAGCAGCTTGGGGGACAGGAGCTCCTACAATGAGCAGTTCTTC. Amino acids: CASSLGDRSSYNEQFF. Full variable domain (rest looked up from reference TRBV5-1 and TRBJ2-1): KAGVTQTPRYLIKTRGQQVTLSCSPISGHRSVSWYQQTPGQGLQFLFEYFSETQRNKGNFPGRFSGRQFSNSRSEMNVSTLELGDSALYLCASSLGDRSSYNEQFFGPGTRLTVL.

This sequence joins TRBV6-6 and TRBJ2-5; D perhaps matches TRBD1 (6 bases). The germline V gene has CDR1 MNHNY and CDR2 SVGAGI (reference sequence). The CDR3 extends over 15 amino acids. Trimming took 6 bases from V and 5 from J, leaving 19 bases between them. The CDR3 sequence is CASSPKDSHRETQYF. The CDR3 coding sequence is TGTGCCAGCAGCCCCAAGGACAGTCATCGGGAGACCCAGTACTTC.

This clonotype was seen repeatedly, ten times or more. The chain employs TRBV7-9 and TRBJ2-5; TRBD2 agrees at 8 bases. Germline V gene sequence: CDR1 SEHNR, CDR2 FQNEAQ (reference sequence). V shed 5 bases, J shed 6 bases, and the junction held 14 bases outside the gene matches. This CDR3 has 16 residues. CDR3 sequence reads: CASSPQGAGERQTQYF. CDR3 sequence (DNA): TGTGCCAGCAGCCCTCAGGGAGCGGGGGAAAGACAGACCCAGTACTTC.

The chain couples TRBV27 to TRBJ2-1, with 7 bases identical to TRBD1. Germline V CDR1 and CDR2: MNHEY, SMNVEV (reference sequence). Germline trimming cut 6 bases from V and 8 bases from J; bases unmatched to any gene: 7. The CDR3 is made up of 13 amino acids. CDR3: CASRSTGYDEQFF. As DNA, the CDR3 is TGTGCCAGCAGATCGACAGGGTATGATGAGCAGTTCTTC.

This clonotype was recorded a few times. The rearrangement links TRBV7-6 to TRBJ2-5; the D is unclear. The CDR3 consists of 17 residues. Trimming cost V 2 bases and J 3 bases, with 19 bases left between them. Germline V gene lookup returns CDR1 SGHVS and CDR2 FNYEAQ. The DNA of the CDR3 is TGTGCCAGCAGCTTAATCGCATTCGAGGACCTCAAAGAGACCCAGTACTTC. Amino acids: CASSLIAFEDLKETQYF.

The rearrangement links TRBV9 to TRBJ1-5; 7 positions agree with TRBD1. V trimming: 0 bases; J trimming: 3 bases; junction bases outside the gene matches: 3. This CDR3 region has 15 residues. Per the germline V gene, CDR1 is SGDLS and CDR2 is YYNGEE. The CDR3 loop reads CASSVEGAINQPQHF. For the CDR3, the DNA is TGTGCCAGCAGCGTAGAGGGGGCGATCAATCAGCCCCAGCATTTT.

The gene calls are TRBV29-1 and TRBJ1-1, with 7 bases that match TRBD1. The ends lost 5 bases at V and 6 bases at J; junction bases unmatched: 3. CDR1 SQVTM and CDR2 ANQGSEA come from the germline V gene. The CDR3 is made up of 11 amino acids. The CDR3 protein is CSVYTGAEAFF. The CDR3 DNA follows: TGCAGCGTTTACACAGGGGCTGAAGCTTTCTTT. The full variable domain, in which reference TRBV29-1 and TRBJ1-1 provide the parts outside the CDR3, is SAVISQKPSRDICQRGTSLTIQCQVDSQVTMMFWYRQQPGQSLTLIATANQGSEATYESGFVIDKFPISRPNLTFSTLTVSNMSPEDSSIYLCSVYTGAEAFFGQGTRLTVV.

This clonotype was counted between two and nine times. This chain uses TRBV7-6 with TRBJ1-2; a weak D match, TRBD1 (6 bases). The CDR3 extends over 13 amino acids. The V end was cut by 5 bases, the J end by 8 bases, with 15 bases between. Germline V gene lookup returns CDR1 SGHVS and CDR2 FNYEAQ. The DNA for the CDR3 is TGTGCCAGCAGCCTAGAGGGGGAGGAGGGCTACACCTTC. Its translation: CASSLEGEEGYTF.